Shown below are 30 T cell receptor beta chains from a single sample sequenced in a study of cytomegalovirus exposure and HLA in healthy donors (dated by TCRdb to 2016 to 2017). Libraries were built with the immunoSEQ multiplex PCR assay. A mixture of 60 forward primers for TCR Vbeta segments and 13 reverse primers for TCR Jbeta segments was used in the multiplex PCR. Sourced from immuneACCESS, this table was stored by TCRdb with only in-frame sequences that have V and J called. A share of the clones is absent; for the studies checked, an unresolved V gene accounts for under half, and the remainder has no known explanation. The sample records about 220,000 clones, over 80% of which are singletons. The ten largest clones represent over 0.65% of the sample. Input material: PBMCs. The receptors stem from a boy aged 2-9 years in good health and CMV-seronegative.

The genes are TRBV2 and TRBJ2-5, with 13 bases identical to TRBD2. The closer fit of TRBJ2-7 to the DNA end suggests the J call may be wrong. The length of the CDR3 is 16 residues. The germline V gene has CDR1 SNHLY and CDR2 FYNNEI. CDR3 sequence reads: CASRRGTSGKSYEQYF. The CDR3 bases are TGTGCCAGCAGGCGCGGGACTAGCGGGAAGAGCTACGAGCAGTACTTC.

This chain uses TRBV11-3 with TRBJ2-1; TRBD2 matches 10 bases. Germline V gene lookup returns CDR1 SGHNT and CDR2 YENEEA. The CDR3 is 20 residues long. Trimming took 5 bases from V and 2 from J; bases not matched to a gene: 18. The CDR3 loop reads CASSQGTRAGGYRPYNEQFF. Here the CDR3 DNA reads TGTGCCAGCAGCCAGGGCACTCGAGCGGGAGGGTATCGCCCCTACAATGAGCAGTTCTTC.

The chain has TRBV12-5 and TRBJ1-2; D call uncertain. The V end was cut by 5 bases, the J end by 1 base, with 8 bases between. The CDR3 has 13 residues. Germline CDR1 LGHNT, CDR2 FRNRAP. The CDR3 spells CASGLQSNYGYTF. The CDR3 DNA follows: TGTGCTAGTGGTCTACAGAGTAACTATGGCTACACCTTC.

The rearrangement uses TRBV2 and TRBJ2-5; 7 bases are a match to TRBD2. The CDR3 is made up of 13 amino acids. The germline V gene has CDR1 SNHLY and CDR2 FYNNEI. V dropped 6 bases and J dropped 4; count of bases not matched to a gene: 5. CDR3 bases: TGTGCCAGCAGGCCAATAGCGGGAGAGACCCAGTACTTC. Protein sequence: CASRPIAGETQYF. The whole variable domain, remainder taken from reference TRBV2 and TRBJ2-5, is EPEVTQTPSHQVTQMGQEVILRCVPISNHLYFYWYRQILGQKVEFLVSFYNNEISEKSEIFDDQFSVERPDGSNFTLKIRSTKLEDSAMYFCASRPIAGETQYFGPGTRLLVL.

This clone has a handful of counts. Other DNA sequences in this sample translate to the same CDR3. The chain uses TRBV5-4 and TRBJ2-5, with D possibly TRBD2 on 6 matching bases. CDR1 and CDR2 (germline): SGHNT, YYREEE (reference sequence). The CDR3 runs 13 residues. V lost 0 bases to trimming and J lost 5 bases, with 8 bases between them. CDR3 in DNA: TGTGCCAGCAGCTTGGGAGGAGGGGAGACCCAGTACTTC. It encodes CASSLGGGETQYF.

This clone was found once. This chain connects TRBV10-3 to TRBJ2-2; 8 nucleotides match TRBD2. The J segment lost 2 bases and the V segment lost 9 bases, leaving 5 bases of the junction unmatched. There are 14 residues in the CDR3. Looked up from germline, CDR1 is ENHRY and CDR2 is SYGVKD. The CDR3 spells CAIRLATNTGELFF. The CDR3 DNA is TGTGCCATTCGACTAGCGACAAACACCGGGGAGCTGTTTTTT.

V usage is TRBV29-1 and J usage is TRBJ2-1; 11 bases are a match to TRBD2. CDR1 is SQVTM, CDR2 ANQGSEA, per germline. This CDR3 contains 16 residues. The V segment lost 1 base and the J segment 7 bases; nucleotides outside the gene matches: 9. This chain's CDR3 is CSVEGIAGGPKNEQFF. For the CDR3, the DNA is TGCAGCGTTGAAGGTATAGCGGGAGGGCCGAAAAATGAGCAGTTCTTC.

This clone was observed a few times. This chain uses TRBV5-1 with TRBJ1-1; tentative D call: TRBD1 (5 bases). V shed 4 bases and J shed 4 bases, with 17 bases lying between them. This CDR3 spans 15 amino acids. Germline V gene data show CDR1 as SGHRS and CDR2 as YFSETQ. DNA for the CDR3: TGCGCCAGCAGCCGAGGCCAGCAGGGCGGCACTGAAGCTTTCTTT. Protein sequence: CASSRGQQGGTEAFF.

This rearrangement joins TRBV14 to TRBJ2-5; 8 bases map to TRBD1. Trimming took 1 base from V and 5 from J; bases not matched to a gene: 15. The CDR3 spans 18 residues. CDR1 and CDR2 from the germline V gene are SGHDN and FVKESK. The CDR3 DNA follows: TGTGCCAGCAGCCAAGCCCTTGGGGTCGGGGACAGGAGTGAGACCCAGTACTTC. Its translation is CASSQALGVGDRSETQYF.

The gene calls are TRBV6-1 and TRBJ1-6; D unclear. The CDR3 covers 12 residues. The V gene lost 4 bases and the J gene lost 15 bases, with 13 bases spanning the gap. Germline CDR1 is MNHNS and CDR2 is SASEGT. The chain's CDR3 is CASSVQPRDLHF. CDR3 nucleotide sequence: TGTGCCAGCAGTGTACAGCCTCGAGACCTCCACTTT.

The chain uses TRBV9 and TRBJ2-1, with 11 nucleotides matching TRBD2. This CDR3 contains 15 residues. V trimming: 5 bases; J trimming: 7 bases; junction bases outside the gene matches: 8. CDR1 and CDR2 from the germline V gene are SGDLS and YYNGEE. CDR3 sequence: CASSSLAGAYNEQFF. The CDR3 nucleotides are TGTGCCAGCAGTTCACTAGCGGGAGCATATAATGAGCAGTTCTTC.

This clone has a handful of counts. This chain connects TRBV5-8 to TRBJ2-7; D is perhaps TRBD1 (5 bases). The length of the CDR3 is 12 residues. Between the trimmed V and J ends, which lost 4 bases and 3 bases, there was a span of 8 bases. Germline V gives CDR1 SGHTS, CDR2 YDEGEE. The CDR3 bases are TGTGCCAGCAGCCGTACAGGCTACGAGCAGTACTTC. It is translated as CASSRTGYEQYF.

CDR3 amino acids: CASSEGEGTGVGYTF. The DNA of the CDR3 is TGTGCCAGCAGTGAAGGGGAGGGGACAGGGGTAGGCTACACCTTC. The rearrangement uses TRBV2 and TRBJ1-2; 10 nucleotides align to TRBD1. The length of the CDR3 is 15 residues. The V gene end was trimmed by 1 base and the J gene end by 8 bases; junction bases not matched to a gene: 7. Germline assignment: CDR1 SNHLY and CDR2 FYNNEI.

This rearrangement joins TRBV19 to TRBJ1-2; 8 bases are shared with TRBD1. CDR3 length: 11 amino acids. The V segment lost 10 bases and the J segment 6 bases; nucleotides outside the gene matches: 4. The germline V gene encodes CDR1 LNHDA and CDR2 SQIVND (reference sequence). CDR3 DNA sequence: TGTGCCACCAACAGGGGGGATGGCTACACCTTC. Translation gives CATNRGDGYTF.

The CDR3 spells CASSYRLAGNEQFF. The DNA of the CDR3 is TGTGCCAGCAGTTACCGGCTAGCTGGGAATGAGCAGTTCTTC. The rearrangement links TRBV6-5 to TRBJ2-1, with TRBD2 as a possible D gene (5 bases). From germline, CDR1 is MNHEY and CDR2 SVGAGI. The V gene lost 2 bases and the J gene lost 7 bases, with 12 bases spanning the gap. CDR3 length: 14 amino acids.

The chain has TRBV7-9 and TRBJ2-3; 9 nucleotides line up with TRBD2. This CDR3 spans 15 amino acids. V shed 4 bases and J 4 bases; nucleotides not matched to a gene: 6. Per germline, CDR1 SEHNR and CDR2 FQNEAQ (reference sequence). The CDR3 here is CASSSQLAGPDTQYF. The CDR3 nucleotides are TGTGCCAGCAGCTCCCAACTAGCGGGCCCAGATACGCAGTATTTT.

This clone was seen more than once but under ten times. Distinct nucleotide sequences in the sample also encode this CDR3. V gene TRBV6-5 combines with J gene TRBJ1-5; D gene ambiguous. This CDR3 has 13 residues. Germline CDR1 and CDR2: MNHEY and SVGAGI. Deletions cut 5 bases from V and 0 bases from J, with 5 bases between. CDR3 region: CASSPNSNQPQHF. The DNA for the CDR3 is TGTGCCAGCAGTCCAAATAGCAATCAGCCCCAGCATTTT.

CDR3 sequence: CASSQEASGGTAKNIQYF. The CDR3 DNA is TGCGCCAGCAGCCAAGAGGCTAGCGGGGGGACAGCCAAAAACATTCAGTACTTC. The chain combines TRBV4-1 with TRBJ2-4, with 11 bases matching TRBD2. The germline V gene has CDR1 MGHRA and CDR2 YSYEKL. V lost 0 bases, J lost 0 bases, and 4 bases stayed unmatched. The CDR3 sequence is 18 residues long.

The rearrangement links TRBV12-5 to TRBJ2-1; TRBD2 agrees at 13 bases. The ends lost 6 bases at V and 8 bases at J; junction bases unmatched: 7. This CDR3 spans 15 amino acids. Germline V gene lookup returns CDR1 LGHNT and CDR2 FRNRAP. CDR3 region: CASGPTSGGRDEQFF. DNA for the CDR3: TGTGCTAGTGGACCGACTAGCGGGGGGAGAGATGAGCAGTTCTTC.

The chain carries TRBV6-1 and TRBJ1-1, with 9 positions matching TRBD1. From germline, CDR1 is MNHNS and CDR2 SASEGT. This CDR3 is built from 14 residues. Unmatched junction bases numbered 7, after V lost 4 bases and J lost 7 bases. The CDR3 is CASSGRDRGCEAFF. The DNA for the CDR3 is TGTGCCAGCAGTGGACGCGACAGGGGGTGTGAAGCTTTCTTT.

The V and J genes are TRBV29-1 and TRBJ2-3; maybe TRBD2 (7 bases). CDR1 SQVTM and CDR2 ANQGSEA come from the germline V gene. The V and J ends lost 4 bases and 3 bases respectively, with 11 bases between them. CDR3 length equals 13 residues. The CDR3 region is CSVGGGATDTQYF. The CDR3 DNA reads as TGCAGCGTTGGTGGGGGGGCGACAGATACGCAGTATTTT.

The chain combines TRBV18 with TRBJ1-1; D may be TRBD1 (5 bases). Germline CDR1 reads KGHSH; CDR2 reads LQKENI. V dropped 3 bases and J dropped 0 bases, with 14 bases sitting between them. This CDR3 has 16 amino acids. CDR3 in amino acids: CASSPTSRQLNTEAFF. CDR3 nucleotide sequence: TGTGCCAGCTCACCGACATCGAGACAGCTGAACACTGAAGCTTTCTTT.

The chain couples TRBV20-1 to TRBJ2-5; D remains ambiguous. V lost 8 bases to trimming and J lost 14 bases, with 15 bases between them. There are 9 residues in the CDR3. Germline V gene sequence: CDR1 DFQATT, CDR2 SNEGSKA (reference sequence). In DNA, the CDR3 is TGCAGTAAGCACCCGCCGGGTTACTTC. It encodes CSKHPPGYF.

This chain uses TRBV29-1 with TRBJ2-1; 9 bases are shared with TRBD1. The V gene's germline CDR1 is SQVTM and CDR2 ANQGSEA. V trimming: 4 bases; J trimming: 10 bases; junction bases outside the gene matches: 11. There are 14 residues in the CDR3. The DNA of the CDR3 is TGCAGCGTTGTTGGGACAGGGAGTCGGGGGGAGCAGTTCTTC. It codes for CSVVGTGSRGEQFF.

CDR3 sequence: CAWSTGTGQPQHF. In DNA form, the CDR3 reads TGTGCCTGGAGTACAGGGACGGGGCAGCCCCAGCATTTT. V and J are TRBV30 and TRBJ1-5, with a tentative D call TRBD1 (6 bases). Germline V gives CDR1 GTSNPN, CDR2 SVGIG (reference sequence). The CDR3 consists of 13 residues. Between the trimmed V and J ends, which lost 2 bases and 7 bases, there was a span of 12 bases. The full variable domain, rest sourced from reference TRBV30 and TRBJ1-5, is SQTIHQWPATLVQPVGSPLSLECTVEGTSNPNLYWYRQAAGRGLQLLFYSVGIGQISSEVPQNLSASRPQDRQFILSSKKLLLSDSGFYLCAWSTGTGQPQHFGDGTRLSIL.

The gene calls are TRBV7-3 and TRBJ2-5; D is unresolved. Germline V gene data show CDR1 as SGHTA and CDR2 as FQGTGA. The CDR3 has 13 amino acids. V lost 5 bases to trimming and J lost 1 base, with 8 bases between them. The CDR3 DNA follows: TGTGCCAGCAGCATGGGCGCCCAAGAGACCCAGTACTTC. It codes for CASSMGAQETQYF.

The V gene is TRBV7-9, the J gene TRBJ1-2; tentatively, D is TRBD1 (5 bases). V lost 2 bases, J lost 1 base, and 8 bases lay in between. The CDR3 spans 14 residues. Germline V CDR1 and CDR2: SEHNR, FQNEAQ (reference sequence). For the CDR3, the DNA is TGTGCCAGCAGCTTAATACAGGTTAACTATGGCTACACCTTC. This codes for CASSLIQVNYGYTF.

The chain couples TRBV19 to TRBJ2-5, with a tentative D call TRBD2 (6 bases). The V gene's germline CDR1 is LNHDA and CDR2 SQIVND (reference sequence). V lost 6 bases and J lost 5, with 16 bases in between. CDR3 size: 14 residues. CDR3 in amino acids: CASSKAAGRETQYF. CDR3 nucleotide sequence: TGTGCCAGTAGCAAAGCGGCAGGGAGGGAGACCCAGTACTTC. Full variable domain (outside the CDR3, taken from reference TRBV19 and TRBJ2-5): DGGITQSPKYLFRKEGQNVTLSCEQNLNHDAMYWYRQDPGQGLRLIYYSQIVNDFQKGDIAEGYSVSREKKESFPLTVTSAQKNPTAFYLCASSKAAGRETQYFGPGTRLLVL.

Written as DNA, the CDR3 is TGTGCCAGCAGCCAAGGAGGGAGTTCAGATACGCAGTATTTT. This translates into CASSQGGSSDTQYF. This sequence joins TRBV4-2 and TRBJ2-3, with a weak D call TRBD2 (5 bases). V was trimmed by 1 base and J by 4 bases, leaving 9 bases between them. The germline V gene encodes CDR1 LGHNA and CDR2 YNFKEQ. This CDR3 comprises 14 residues.

V gene TRBV5-1 combines with J gene TRBJ2-1; 8 bases are a match to TRBD2. V shed 5 bases, J shed 1 base, and the junction held 5 bases outside the gene matches. CDR1 is SGHRS, CDR2 YFSETQ, per germline. The CDR3 sequence is 15 residues long. CDR3 in DNA: TGCGCCAGCAGGAGGGCTAGCGGGTCCTACAATGAGCAGTTCTTC. This gives the protein CASRRASGSYNEQFF. The whole variable domain, filled in from reference TRBV5-1 and TRBJ2-1, reads KAGVTQTPRYLIKTRGQQVTLSCSPISGHRSVSWYQQTPGQGLQFLFEYFSETQRNKGNFPGRFSGRQFSNSRSEMNVSTLELGDSALYLCASRRASGSYNEQFFGPGTRLTVL.